This T cell receptor beta chain was captured by sequencing in a study of blood T cell repertoires in COVID-19. Study as a whole: Italy, Spain and the United States were the sources of the convalescent and acute COVID-19 samples. T cells, B-cell-depleted T cells, or PBMCs provided the cDNA or gDNA that served as material.

Methods used by the authors: Estimated nucleated cell counts came from reference gene primer amplification. TCRdb's copy holds only in-frame clones and misses some; the assay was immunoSEQ multiplex PCR. Clone size and the V and J calls come from that table; the DNA yielded D and trimming. Among tens of thousands of clones listed, 88% were seen once. This CDR3 region has 16 residues. V lost 6 bases and J lost 0; bases outside the gene matches: 4. Per germline, CDR1 SNHLY and CDR2 FYNNEI. The chain combines TRBV2 with TRBJ2-1, with 11 bases aligning to TRBD2. The sample was peripheral blood. The sequence was obtained from a woman between 45 and 65 years old with active COVID-19. CDR3 loop: CASRGTSGLSYNEQFF. The CDR3 DNA follows: TGTGCCAGCAGGGGGACTAGCGGACTCTCCTACAATGAGCAGTTCTTC.